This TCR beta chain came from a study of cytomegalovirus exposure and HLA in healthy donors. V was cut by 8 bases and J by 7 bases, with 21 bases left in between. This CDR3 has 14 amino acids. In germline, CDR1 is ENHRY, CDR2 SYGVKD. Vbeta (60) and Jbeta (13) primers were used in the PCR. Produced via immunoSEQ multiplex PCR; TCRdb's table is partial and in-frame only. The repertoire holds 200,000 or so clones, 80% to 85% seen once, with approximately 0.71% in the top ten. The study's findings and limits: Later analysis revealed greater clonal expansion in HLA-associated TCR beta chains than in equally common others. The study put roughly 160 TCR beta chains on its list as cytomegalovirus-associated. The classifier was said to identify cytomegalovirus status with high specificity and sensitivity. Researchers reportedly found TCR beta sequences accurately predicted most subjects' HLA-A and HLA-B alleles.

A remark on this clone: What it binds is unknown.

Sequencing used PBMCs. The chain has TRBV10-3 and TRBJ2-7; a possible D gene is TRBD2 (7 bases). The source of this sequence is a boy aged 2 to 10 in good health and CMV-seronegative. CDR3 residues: CAISVGGPLGEQYF. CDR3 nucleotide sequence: TGTGCCATCTCTGTGGGGGGGCCGCTGGGAGAGCAGTACTTC.